This T cell receptor (beta chain) came from a study of cytomegalovirus exposure and HLA in healthy donors. Study outcomes and limitations: TRBV6-2, TRBV6-3 and some other V segments were excluded as indistinguishable.

The trim removed 7 bases at V and 1 base at J, leaving 13 bases unmatched. Germline V gene data show CDR1 as MDHEN and CDR2 as SYDVKM. This CDR3 spans 16 amino acids. The PCR made use of 60 Vbeta and 13 Jbeta primers. Here immunoSEQ multiplex PCR was the method, and the copy in TCRdb shows in-frame clones only, minus some. The sample has roughly 150,000 clones; around 75% are singletons. Donors likely had unrecorded immune exposures despite being nominally healthy when sampled. About this clone: Its specificity is not known.

The origin of this receptor is a woman in her thirties in good health and CMV-seronegative. Input material: PBMCs. This chain joins TRBV28 and TRBJ2-7, with TRBD2 matching 7 bases. CDR3 residues: CASTSLGGVVSYEQYF. CDR3 bases: TGTGCCAGCACCAGTTTGGGGGGGGTCGTTTCCTACGAGCAGTACTTC.